The 27 T cell receptor beta chains below were found in one sample sequenced in a study of glioma-infiltrating T cells. The iRepertoire nested amplicon-rescue multiplex PCR amplified TCR alpha and beta CDR3s from RNA. One entry per CDR3 protein results from TCRdb running MiXCR on the multiplex PCR reads. Of tens of thousands of distinct CDR3 sequences in the sample, around 42% are singletons; the top ten hold roughly two fifths. The source material was glioma tissue, nonneoplastic brain tissue, or PBMCs (not recorded which). The source is a human donor with low-grade glioma or glioblastoma, undergoing nonglioma brain surgery, or in good health (not recorded which).

This clonotype was observed many times. The genes are TRBV12-3 or TRBV12-4 and TRBJ2-1; no reliable D call. The length of the CDR3 is 14 residues. Trimming pared 8 bases from V and 1 base from J, leaving 12 bases between. CDR3 residues: CASLGSESYNEQFF. As DNA, the CDR3 is TGTGCCAGCCTGGGTTCAGAGTCCTACAATGAGCAGTTCTTC.

At least ten counts were recorded for this clonotype. This sequence joins TRBV7-6 and TRBJ2-3; D not resolved. CDR3 length equals 13 residues. V shed 2 bases and J shed 6 bases, with 9 bases lying between them. Germline V lookup: CDR1 SGHVS, CDR2 FNYEAQ. Here the CDR3 DNA reads TGTGCCAGCAGCTTAAAGGGAATGGATACGCAGTATTTT. Translation gives CASSLKGMDTQYF.

The chain recombines TRBV5-4 with TRBJ2-6, with D possibly TRBD1 on 6 matching bases. Germline loops: CDR1 SGHNT, CDR2 YYREEE (reference sequence). V was shortened by 4 bases and J by 0 bases, with 11 bases between the two germline ends. The CDR3 is 16 amino acids. CDR3: CASSRGQNSGANVLTF. The DNA for the CDR3 is TGTGCCAGCAGCAGAGGACAGAACTCTGGGGCCAACGTCCTGACTTTC.

This clonotype came up many times. The chain employs TRBV20-1 and TRBJ2-2, with 11 bases aligning to TRBD1. CDR3 length: 17 residues. Trimming took 1 base from V and 7 from J; bases not matched to a gene: 11. CDR1 and CDR2 from the germline V gene are DFQATT and SNEGSKA (reference sequence). Here the CDR3 DNA reads TGCAGTGCTAGAGCCTTAGAAGGGACAGGGGGGTTCGGGGAGCTGTTTTTT. Translation: CSARALEGTGGFGELFF.

This clonotype was counted at least ten times. The CDR3 loop reads CACNGGQTLYEQYF. CDR3 nucleotide sequence: TGTGCCTGTAATGGGGGACAGACACTTTACGAGCAGTACTTC. The rearrangement uses TRBV2 and TRBJ2-7; 7 positions match TRBD1. This CDR3 region has 14 residues. The V segment lost 11 bases and the J segment 4 bases; nucleotides outside the gene matches: 14. CDR1 is SNHLY, CDR2 FYNNEI, per germline.

The rearrangement uses TRBV4-1 and TRBJ2-1, with D possibly TRBD1 on 5 matching bases. From germline, CDR1 is MGHRA and CDR2 YSYEKL. V was pared by 0 bases and J by 0 bases, with 12 bases between. The CDR3 is 17 amino acids. CDR3 sequence: CASSQDWGGPSYNEQFF. CDR3 nucleotides: TGCGCCAGCAGCCAAGACTGGGGCGGACCCTCCTACAATGAGCAGTTCTTC.

Points on this clonotype: This may be a read error, as it is one base from a much larger clone. The rearrangement joins TRBV19 to TRBJ2-3; D ambiguous. There are 13 residues in the CDR3. From germline, CDR1 is LNHDA and CDR2 SQIVND (reference sequence). The germline V and J ends were trimmed by 7 bases and 0 bases, with 8 bases remaining between them. The CDR3 DNA follows: TGTGCCAGTATGGGCTTCAGCACAGATACGCAGTATTTT. It is translated as CASMGFSTDTQYF.

Regarding this clonotype: A read error may explain this, as a much larger clone is one base away. The chain joins TRBV18 to TRBJ2-5; D unresolved. Germline V gene lookup returns CDR1 KGHSH and CDR2 LQKENI. The CDR3 totals 14 residues. The CDR3 DNA reads TGTGCCAGCCCACCACCCACAGCACAAGAGACCCAGTACTTC. Protein sequence: CASPPPTAQETQYF.

There are many counts of this clonotype. The chain carries TRBV11-1 and TRBJ1-5; D unresolved. CDR1 and CDR2 (germline): SGHAT, FQDESV (reference sequence). V was shortened by 5 bases and J by 3 bases, with 11 bases between the two germline ends. There are 14 residues in the CDR3. The CDR3 DNA follows: TGTGCCAGCAGCCCCGCCGGGGTCAATCAGCCCCAGCATTTT. It is translated as CASSPAGVNQPQHF.

This clonotype was seen many times. The gene calls are TRBV7-2 and TRBJ1-4, with D possibly matching TRBD1 (6 bases). This CDR3 spans 15 amino acids. V was trimmed by 4 bases and J by 0 bases, leaving 9 bases between them. From germline, CDR1 is SGHTA and CDR2 FQGNSA. CDR3 nucleotide sequence: TGTGCCAGCAGCTCGCGGACAGCAACTAATGAAAAACTGTTTTTT. Encoded protein: CASSSRTATNEKLFF.

This clonotype was counted once. This may be a read error, as it is one base from a much larger clone. The chain links TRBV19 to TRBJ2-7; 11 nucleotides line up with TRBD2. V was pared by 4 bases and J by 9 bases, with 11 bases of the junction left unmatched. The CDR3 has 15 amino acids. Germline V lookup: CDR1 LNHDA, CDR2 SQIVND (reference sequence). As DNA, the CDR3 is TGTGCCAGTAGTAAAACTAGCGGGAGACCGGACGGGCAGTACTTC. This translates into CASSKTSGRPDGQYF.

The table lists this clonotype with a few counts. V gene TRBV3-1 combines with J gene TRBJ2-5; 10 bases are a match to TRBD2. The V gene's germline CDR1 is LGHDT and CDR2 YNNKEL (reference sequence). This CDR3 region has 16 residues. With V trimmed by 5 bases and J by 5 bases, 11 bases remained unmatched. The CDR3 bases are TGTGCCAGCAGCTTCTACGGACTAGCGGCTCGGGAGACCCAGTACTTC. Protein product: CASSFYGLAARETQYF.

This clonotype was seen a few times. V gene TRBV6-1 combines with J gene TRBJ2-5; 9 bases match TRBD2. The CDR3 sequence is 15 residues long. J gave up 1 base and V 4 bases, and 4 bases lay outside the gene matches. CDR1 MNHNS and CDR2 SASEGT come from the germline V gene. The CDR3 region is CASSGISGGQETQYF. CDR3 coding DNA: TGTGCCAGCAGTGGGATTAGCGGGGGCCAAGAGACCCAGTACTTC.

This clonotype appeared many times. This chain joins TRBV15 and TRBJ1-2; tentative D call: TRBD1 (5 bases). Per germline, CDR1 LNHNV and CDR2 YYDKDF (reference sequence). With 9 bases removed from V and 8 bases from J, the gap between germline ends came to 19 bases. This CDR3 has 13 amino acids. CDR3 in amino acids: CATAPGRKEGYTF. The CDR3 DNA reads TGTGCCACAGCTCCGGGACGGAAGGAGGGCTACACCTTC.

This clonotype was found many times. This sequence joins TRBV7-8 and TRBJ1-3; 11 bases agree with TRBD1. The CDR3 runs to 14 residues. Trimming cost V 3 bases and J 7 bases; bases outside gene matches: 2. Germline CDR1 is SGHVS and CDR2 is FQNEAQ. The CDR3 here is CASSFGDRGNTIYF. The CDR3 DNA is TGTGCCAGCAGCTTCGGGGACAGGGGGAACACCATATATTTT.

This clonotype was counted many times. V usage is TRBV6-1 and J usage is TRBJ1-1; no reliable D call. The CDR3 consists of 13 residues. Germline V gene sequence: CDR1 MNHNS, CDR2 SASEGT. The V end was cut by 5 bases, the J end by 1 base, with 8 bases between. CDR3 in DNA: TGTGCCAGCAGTTACGGTCAGAACACTGAAGCTTTCTTT. It specifies CASSYGQNTEAFF.

About this clonotype itself: The junction departs from the called germline gene at one end, perhaps through a read error. The V and J genes are TRBV6-2 or TRBV6-3 and TRBJ1-1; D not certain. Germline V gene sequence: CDR1 MNHEY, CDR2 SVGEGT. The CDR3 runs 14 residues. DNA for the CDR3: TGTGACAGCGGTTATCTTTGGCGGAACACTGAAGCTTTCTTT. Residues: CDSGYLWRNTEAFF.

This clonotype has a count of ten or more. The gene calls are TRBV19 and TRBJ1-1, with TRBD1 as a possible D gene (6 bases). Germline CDR1 is LNHDA and CDR2 is SQIVND (reference sequence). There are 16 residues in the CDR3. V was trimmed by 5 bases and J by 5 bases, leaving 21 bases between them. The CDR3 sequence: CASSREGGSSGTEAFF. CDR3 bases: TGTGCCAGTAGTCGGGAGGGGGGCTCGTCGGGAACTGAAGCTTTCTTT. Complete variable domain (other parts from reference TRBV19 and TRBJ1-1): DGGITQSPKYLFRKEGQNVTLSCEQNLNHDAMYWYRQDPGQGLRLIYYSQIVNDFQKGDIAEGYSVSREKKESFPLTVTSAQKNPTAFYLCASSREGGSSGTEAFFGQGTRLTVV.

The chain joins TRBV6-5 to TRBJ2-1; D might be TRBD1 (5 bases). CDR1 MNHEY and CDR2 SVGAGI come from the germline V gene. The CDR3 has 16 amino acids. Trimming removed 6 bases at V and 4 bases at J, with 19 bases between. The CDR3 DNA sequence: TGTGCCAGCAGCCTCCCAGGGTCGAGCTCTTACAATGAGCAGTTCTTC. This translates into CASSLPGSSSYNEQFF.

In this sample, this clonotype turned up once. A read error may be the cause here, since a much bigger clone is one base away. The V and J genes are TRBV5-1 and TRBJ1-1; no clear D gene. Germline lookup yields CDR1 SGHRS and CDR2 YFSETQ. The CDR3 spans 14 residues. CDR3 residues: CASSLDGMNTEALF. CDR3 bases: TGCGCCAGCAGCTTGGACGGCATGAACACTGAAGCTCTCTTT.

As for this clonotype: Germline is not matched at one junction end, which may reflect a read error. The chain uses TRBV4-1 and TRBJ1-1; the D gene is possibly TRBD1 (5 bases). The germline CDR1 and CDR2 sequences are MGHRA and YSYEKL. The CDR3 runs 16 residues. CDR3 nucleotide sequence: TGCACCAGAAGCCAAGAATTGGCAGGGCTCCGCACTGAAGCTTTATTT. This encodes CTRSQELAGLRTEALF.

This clonotype occurred many times. Here the CDR3 DNA reads TGTGCCAGCAGCTTGTTCAGGGTGAGTGAGCAGTTCTTC. It is translated as CASSLFRVSEQFF. This sequence joins TRBV5-4 and TRBJ2-1, with D possibly matching TRBD1 (5 bases). The V and J ends lost 1 base and 9 bases respectively, with 11 bases between them. Germline V gene lookup returns CDR1 SGHNT and CDR2 YYREEE (reference sequence). The CDR3 loop spans 13 amino acids. The full variable domain, completed using reference TRBV5-4 and TRBJ2-1, is ETGVTQSPTHLIKTRGQQVTLRCSSQSGHNTVSWYQQALGQGPQFIFQYYREEENGRGNFPPRFSGLQFPNYSSELNVNALELDDSALYLCASSLFRVSEQFFGPGTRLTVL.

This clonotype was recorded many times. The V and J genes are TRBV19 and TRBJ2-7; unclear D gene. V lost 8 bases and J 3 bases, leaving 20 bases between the germline ends. Germline values: CDR1 LNHDA, CDR2 SQIVND (reference sequence). This CDR3 is built from 15 residues. The CDR3, as DNA: TGTGCCAGTGCACACCCTGGGGAAATTGGCTACGAGCAGTACTTC. Its protein is CASAHPGEIGYEQYF.

Comment on this clonotype: Being one base from a much bigger clone, this may be a read error. The missing conserved phenylalanine or tryptophan at the end of this CDR3 makes a read error likely. This rearrangement joins TRBV19 to TRBJ2-1, with 10 bases aligning to TRBD1. V shed 5 bases, J shed 4 bases, and the junction held 5 bases outside the gene matches. Per germline, CDR1 LNHDA and CDR2 SQIVND (reference sequence). The CDR3 is made up of 15 amino acids. The CDR3 DNA follows: TGTGCCAGTAGTGTCGGGACAGGGGCTTACAATGAGCAGTTCTCC. Translating gives CASSVGTGAYNEQFS.

The V gene is TRBV6-2 or TRBV6-3, the J gene TRBJ2-5; the match to TRBD1 covers 9 bases. Germline CDR1 reads MNHEY; CDR2 reads SVGEGT. V shed 9 bases, J shed 5 bases, and the junction held 7 bases outside the gene matches. The CDR3 contains 13 residues. CDR3 nucleotides: TGTGCCAGTCGGGACAGGGAAGGGGAGACCCAGTACTTC. The encoded protein is CASRDREGETQYF.

Details on this clonotype: The conserved phenylalanine or tryptophan is not found at the CDR3 terminus, so this likely reflects a read error. The chain combines TRBV11-1 with TRBJ1-5; TRBD1 agrees at 7 bases. Losses at the gene ends were 5 bases for V and 1 base for J; bases not matched to a gene: 2. The CDR3 is 14 residues long. Germline V gene sequence: CDR1 SGHAT, CDR2 FQDESV (reference sequence). CDR3 in amino acids: CASSRTGSNQPQHL. The CDR3 coding sequence is TGTGCCAGCAGCCGGACAGGCAGCAATCAGCCCCAGCATCTT.

This clonotype was counted at least ten times. CDR3 bases: TGCGCCAGCAGCCCCGGGCCGGTCGACGAGCAGTACTTC. Residues: CASSPGPVDEQYF. The gene calls are TRBV4-1 and TRBJ2-7, with D unclear. Germline CDR1 MGHRA, CDR2 YSYEKL. Trimming removed 4 bases at V and 5 bases at J, with 12 bases between. The CDR3 is 13 amino acids.